The rows below give T cell receptor beta chains drawn from one sample of a study of T cell responses to AZD1222 COVID-19 vaccine. Only in-frame clones appear in the TCRdb table, and some are missing; sequencing was by immunoSEQ multiplex PCR. The repertoire has approximately 100,000 clones, roughly 89% of them found once; the top ten carry roughly 12%. Specimen: peripheral blood, collected on day 0 of AZD1222 vaccination. The receptors stem from an adult in good health. The CDR3 runs from the conserved cysteine through the conserved F or W. The order of the fields is D gene, CDR3 length, V gene, J gene, clone size, CDR3 protein, CDR3 DNA. The D gene is left open where the match is weak. Expanded clones are given a class, and other clones once, few, many or no size at all.

D: -
length: 16
V: TRBV5-1
J: TRBJ1-3
size: -
CDR3: CASSLDDGAGGNTIYF
DNA: TGCGCCAGCAGCTTGGATGATGGGGCCGGAGGAAACACCATATATTTT

D: TRBD2
length: 15
V: TRBV3-1/TRBV3-2
J: TRBJ2-3
size: -
CDR3: CASSPAGGSTDTQYF
DNA: TGTGCCAGCAGCCCAGCGGGAGGGAGCACAGATACGCAGTATTTT

D: TRBD1
length: 14
V: TRBV7-2
J: TRBJ1-6
size: -
CDR3: CASRTGQNNSPLHF
DNA: TGTGCCAGCAGAACGGGACAGAATAATTCACCCCTCCACTTT

D: -
length: 14
V: TRBV3-1/TRBV3-2
J: TRBJ1-6
size: -
CDR3: CASNLGPRNSPLHF
DNA: TGTGCCAGCAATCTGGGGCCCAGAAATTCACCCCTCCACTTT

D: TRBD1
length: 15
V: TRBV19
J: TRBJ2-7
size: -
CDR3: CASTTRGGVGDEQYF
DNA: TGTGCCAGTACAACAAGAGGGGGCGTTGGGGACGAGCAGTACTTC

D: TRBD2
length: 14
V: TRBV5-8
J: TRBJ2-4
size: -
CDR3: CASSAAGVKNIQYF
DNA: TGTGCCAGCAGCGCAGCGGGGGTCAAAAACATTCAGTACTTC

D: -
length: 13
V: TRBV7-2
J: TRBJ2-7
size: once
CDR3: CASSFGGTYEQYF
DNA: TGTGCCAGCAGCTTCGGCGGTACCTACGAGCAGTACTTC

D: -
length: 15
V: TRBV11-2
J: TRBJ2-7
size: -
CDR3: CASSKGAGAYYEQYF
DNA: TGTGCCAGCAGCAAAGGGGCAGGAGCATACTACGAGCAGTACTTC

D: TRBD1
length: 15
V: TRBV7-9
J: TRBJ2-1
size: -
CDR3: CASSLNRGTYNEQFF
DNA: TGTGCCAGCAGCTTAAACAGGGGCACCTACAATGAGCAGTTCTTC

D: TRBD1
length: 13
V: TRBV6-5
J: TRBJ1-4
size: -
CDR3: CATATGPNEKLFF
DNA: TGTGCCACCGCGACAGGGCCTAATGAAAAACTGTTTTTT

D: -
length: 16
V: TRBV19
J: TRBJ2-1
size: once
CDR3: CASSIEGASSYNEQFF
DNA: TGTGCCAGTAGTATAGAGGGAGCGAGCTCCTACAATGAGCAGTTCTTC

D: TRBD1
length: 15
V: TRBV5-4
J: TRBJ1-2
size: -
CDR3: CASSEGTGGGYGYTF
DNA: TGTGCCAGCAGCGAAGGGACAGGGGGCGGGTATGGCTACACCTTC

D: -
length: 11
V: TRBV6-2/TRBV6-3
J: TRBJ1-5
size: -
CDR3: CASSQGVPQHF
DNA: TGTGCCAGCAGCCAGGGCGTACCCCAGCATTTT

D: TRBD1
length: 15
V: TRBV3-1/TRBV3-2
J: TRBJ1-6
size: -
CDR3: CASSQGTGDNSPLHF
DNA: TGTGCCAGCAGCCAAGGGACAGGAGATAATTCACCCCTCCACTTT

D: -
length: 12
V: TRBV6-5
J: TRBJ2-1
size: -
CDR3: CASGTSYNEQFF
DNA: TGTGCCAGCGGAACCTCCTACAATGAGCAGTTCTTC

D: -
length: 13
V: TRBV19
J: TRBJ1-1
size: -
CDR3: CASLSEMNTEAFF
DNA: TGTGCCAGTTTATCGGAAATGAACACTGAAGCTTTCTTT

D: -
length: 15
V: TRBV28
J: TRBJ2-3
size: -
CDR3: CASSLGGAVRHTQYF
DNA: TGTGCCAGCAGTTTGGGGGGGGCAGTCCGACATACGCAGTATTTT

D: TRBD2
length: 16
V: TRBV5-4
J: TRBJ2-5
size: -
CDR3: CASSLDRSSGRETQYF
DNA: TGTGCCAGCAGCTTGGATAGGTCTAGCGGTCGGGAGACCCAGTACTTC

D: -
length: 12
V: TRBV12-3/TRBV12-4
J: TRBJ2-5
size: -
CDR3: CASSSSRETQYF
DNA: TGTGCCAGCAGTTCCTCCCGGGAGACCCAGTACTTC

D: -
length: 14
V: TRBV11-2
J: TRBJ2-1
size: -
CDR3: CASSSPGPSVEQFF
DNA: TGTGCCAGCAGCTCCCCGGGGCCCTCCGTTGAGCAGTTCTTC

D: TRBD1
length: 15
V: TRBV3-1/TRBV3-2
J: TRBJ1-2
size: few
CDR3: CASSHQSRQGNGYTF
DNA: TGTGCCAGCAGCCACCAATCCAGACAGGGGAATGGCTACACCTTC

D: -
length: 15
V: TRBV15
J: TRBJ2-3
size: -
CDR3: CATGNYGGSTDTQYF
DNA: TGTGCCACCGGGAATTATGGCGGGAGCACAGATACGCAGTATTTT

D: -
length: 14
V: TRBV24-1
J: TRBJ2-2
size: -
CDR3: CATSDPPPIGELFF
DNA: TGTGCCACCAGTGACCCGCCCCCGATCGGGGAGCTGTTTTTT

D: TRBD2
length: 16
V: TRBV11-2
J: TRBJ2-1
size: -
CDR3: CASSPWGLAGVNEQFF
DNA: TGTGCCAGCAGCCCATGGGGGCTAGCGGGGGTCAATGAGCAGTTCTTC

D: -
length: 12
V: TRBV12-3/TRBV12-4
J: TRBJ2-7
size: -
CDR3: CASSTDWGEQYF
DNA: TGTGCCAGCAGTACTGACTGGGGCGAGCAGTACTTC

D: TRBD2
length: 14
V: TRBV19
J: TRBJ2-1
size: -
CDR3: CASIASGAYNEQFF
DNA: TGTGCCAGTATTGCTAGCGGGGCATACAATGAGCAGTTCTTC

D: TRBD1
length: 15
V: TRBV9
J: TRBJ2-7
size: -
CDR3: CASSVDGRGTYEQYF
DNA: TGTGCCAGCAGCGTAGACGGCAGGGGGACCTACGAGCAGTACTTC

D: -
length: 14
V: TRBV7-8
J: TRBJ1-1
size: -
CDR3: CASTGKNRLTEAFF
DNA: TGTGCCAGCACCGGGAAGAATCGGCTCACTGAAGCTTTCTTT

D: TRBD1
length: 17
V: TRBV23-1
J: TRBJ2-3
size: -
CDR3: CASSLLVRDRGRDTQYF
DNA: TGCGCCAGCAGTCTACTGGTCCGGGACAGGGGGCGAGATACGCAGTATTTT

D: -
length: 18
V: TRBV3-1/TRBV3-2
J: TRBJ1-3
size: -
CDR3: CASSQVPGLGRTGNTIYF
DNA: TGTGCCAGCAGCCAAGTCCCGGGACTTGGGAGAACTGGAAACACCATATATTTT

D: -
length: 15
V: TRBV7-9
J: TRBJ1-2
size: -
CDR3: CASSPKQGLNYGYTF
DNA: TGTGCCAGCAGCCCAAAACAGGGCCTTAACTATGGCTACACCTTC

D: -
length: 13
V: TRBV7-6
J: TRBJ2-1
size: -
CDR3: CASSSPPVGEQFF
DNA: TGTGCCAGCAGCTCCCCCCCAGTCGGTGAGCAGTTCTTC

D: TRBD2
length: 13
V: TRBV29-1
J: TRBJ2-5
size: -
CDR3: CSVPAGGYETQYF
DNA: TGCAGCGTTCCTGCGGGAGGGTACGAGACCCAGTACTTC

D: TRBD2
length: 15
V: TRBV5-1
J: TRBJ2-7
size: -
CDR3: CASSLSGRGSYEQYF
DNA: TGCGCCAGCAGCCTTAGCGGGAGGGGGTCCTACGAGCAGTACTTC

D: -
length: 10
V: TRBV5-8
J: TRBJ2-7
size: -
CDR3: CASSGYEQYF
DNA: TGTGCCAGCAGCGGCTACGAGCAGTACTTC

D: TRBD1
length: 14
V: TRBV2
J: TRBJ2-5
size: few
CDR3: CASSEDRFGETQYF
DNA: TGTGCCAGCAGTGAGGACAGGTTCGGCGAGACCCAGTACTTC

D: -
length: 11
V: TRBV29-1
J: TRBJ1-2
size: -
CDR3: CSVAAGDGYTF
DNA: TGCAGCGTTGCGGCTGGGGATGGCTACACCTTC

D: TRBD1
length: 15
V: TRBV29-1
J: TRBJ1-1
size: -
CDR3: CSVEGAGGGHTEAFF
DNA: TGCAGCGTTGAGGGGGCAGGGGGCGGTCACACTGAAGCTTTCTTT

D: -
length: 14
V: TRBV5-1
J: TRBJ1-1
size: -
CDR3: CASSLASLNTEAFF
DNA: TGCGCCAGCAGCCTCGCCAGCCTGAACACTGAAGCTTTCTTT

D: -
length: 15
V: TRBV28
J: TRBJ1-5
size: -
CDR3: CASSVVRGAHRPQHF
DNA: TGTGCCAGCAGTGTGGTGAGGGGAGCACATAGGCCCCAGCATTTT

D: -
length: 13
V: TRBV11-1
J: TRBJ1-1
size: -
CDR3: CASSPRTFTEAFF
DNA: TGTGCCAGCAGCCCTAGGACATTTACTGAAGCTTTCTTT

D: -
length: 14
V: TRBV9
J: TRBJ1-5
size: once
CDR3: CASRVETSNQPQHF
DNA: TGTGCCAGCAGGGTAGAGACTAGCAATCAGCCCCAGCATTTT

D: -
length: 15
V: TRBV20-1
J: TRBJ1-3
size: once
CDR3: CSASDNRDAGNTIYF
DNA: TGCAGTGCTAGTGATAACAGAGACGCTGGAAACACCATATATTTT

D: -
length: 14
V: TRBV7-8
J: TRBJ2-1
size: -
CDR3: CASSPDSSYNEQFF
DNA: TGTGCCAGCAGCCCCGACAGCTCCTACAATGAGCAGTTCTTC

D: TRBD2
length: 16
V: TRBV5-1
J: TRBJ2-5
size: once
CDR3: CASSLKLAGSGEAQYF
DNA: TGCGCCAGCAGCTTGAAGCTAGCGGGATCCGGCGAGGCCCAGTACTTC

D: -
length: 16
V: TRBV7-9
J: TRBJ2-2
size: few
CDR3: CASSLGVQDLTGELFF
DNA: TGTGCCAGCAGCTTAGGGGTCCAGGACCTCACCGGGGAGCTGTTTTTT

D: TRBD1
length: 18
V: TRBV27
J: TRBJ1-1
size: -
CDR3: CASSLQGAGVISPPMAFF
DNA: TGTGCCAGCAGTCTACAGGGGGCAGGAGTGATTTCCCCCCCGATGGCTTTCTTT

D: -
length: 13
V: TRBV11-2
J: TRBJ2-5
size: -
CDR3: CASSGRSQETQYF
DNA: TGTGCCAGCAGCGGCAGGAGCCAAGAGACCCAGTACTTC

D: TRBD2
length: 17
V: TRBV3-1/TRBV3-2
J: TRBJ2-1
size: once
CDR3: CASSQDGLAGLYNEQFF
DNA: TGTGCCAGCAGCCAAGATGGTCTAGCGGGGCTCTACAATGAGCAGTTCTTC

D: -
length: 13
V: TRBV19
J: TRBJ1-2
size: -
CDR3: CASIPRESYGYTF
DNA: TGTGCCAGTATCCCGAGGGAGAGCTATGGCTACACCTTC

D: TRBD2
length: 19
V: TRBV4-3
J: TRBJ2-5
size: -
CDR3: CASSQDPGNDGRAQETQYF
DNA: TGCGCCAGCAGCCAAGATCCGGGGAATGACGGGAGGGCCCAAGAGACCCAGTACTTC

D: TRBD1
length: 15
V: TRBV24-1
J: TRBJ2-5
size: -
CDR3: CATSDSRGKQETQYF
DNA: TGTGCCACCAGTGATTCCAGGGGGAAACAAGAGACCCAGTACTTC

D: -
length: 16
V: TRBV28
J: TRBJ1-2
size: few
CDR3: CASTEAGVRSYYGYTF
DNA: TGTGCCAGCACCGAAGCCGGGGTTCGTAGTTACTATGGCTACACCTTC

D: -
length: 11
V: TRBV28
J: TRBJ2-7
size: -
CDR3: CASRDAYEQYF
DNA: TGTGCCAGCAGAGATGCCTACGAGCAGTACTTC

D: TRBD2
length: 15
V: TRBV7-2
J: TRBJ2-5
size: -
CDR3: CASSTKGSGVGTQYF
DNA: TGTGCCAGCAGCACGAAGGGCAGCGGGGTCGGGACCCAGTACTTC

D: TRBD2
length: 14
V: TRBV29-1
J: TRBJ2-3
size: -
CDR3: CSVGLAGGADTQYF
DNA: TGCAGCGTTGGACTAGCGGGCGGGGCAGATACGCAGTATTTT

D: TRBD2
length: 17
V: TRBV3-1/TRBV3-2
J: TRBJ2-7
size: -
CDR3: CASSQDSGTSGAYEQYF
DNA: TGTGCCAGCAGCCAAGATAGTGGGACTAGCGGCGCCTACGAGCAGTACTTC